The entry below describes one TCR beta chain. Its cognate antigen is unknown. J was trimmed by 2 bases and V by 6 bases; bases with no gene match: 3. The germline CDR1 and CDR2 sequences are SQVTM and ANQGSEA. The CDR3 contains 13 residues. This entry comes from a study of T-cell reconstitution after alpha-beta-depleted transplantation in children. Study observations and caveats: Hyperexpanded clones declined; after one year, newly produced T cells mostly supplied diversity. Some patients' high day-60 TCRbeta diversity was attributed to recipient cells surviving conditioning. Reports say that about two months after transplant, the alpha-beta T cells came out of several hundred graft clones that had expanded.

For TCRbeta, the library was prepared with unique molecular identifiers. TCRdb analysed the PCR reads with MiXCR anew, one entry per CDR3 protein. Among 500,000 to 750,000 distinct CDR3 sequences, about an eighth were seen once, and the ten largest hold over 2%. This sequence joins TRBV29-1 and TRBJ2-7; 11 bases fit TRBD1. This sequence originates from a male patient between 5 and 17 years old who had a stem cell transplant for acute myeloid leukemia, so the T cells may come from the graft donor. The material was PBMCs, mostly from graft donor cells, obtained 360 days after TCRalphabeta/CD19-depleted stem cell transplant. The CDR3 reads CSVTDRGPYEQYF. As DNA, the CDR3 is TGCAGCGTCACGGACAGGGGGCCCTACGAGCAGTACTTC.